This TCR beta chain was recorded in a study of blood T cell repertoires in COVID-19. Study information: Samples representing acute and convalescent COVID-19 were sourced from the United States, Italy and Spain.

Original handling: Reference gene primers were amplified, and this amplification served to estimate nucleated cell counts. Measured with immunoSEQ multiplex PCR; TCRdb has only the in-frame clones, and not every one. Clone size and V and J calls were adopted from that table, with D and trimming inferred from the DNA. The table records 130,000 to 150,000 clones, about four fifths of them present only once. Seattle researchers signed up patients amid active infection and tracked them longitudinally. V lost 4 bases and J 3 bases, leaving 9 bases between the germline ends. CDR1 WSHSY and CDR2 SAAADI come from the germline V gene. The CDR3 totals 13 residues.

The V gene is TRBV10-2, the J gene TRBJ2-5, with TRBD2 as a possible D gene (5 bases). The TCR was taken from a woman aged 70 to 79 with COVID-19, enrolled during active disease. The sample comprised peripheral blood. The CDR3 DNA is TGCGCCAGCAGTGTTCGGGGAAAAGAGACCCAGTACTTC. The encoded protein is CASSVRGKETQYF.